This T cell receptor beta chain stems from a study of siplizumab effects on memory and regulatory T cells. Data came from immunoSEQ multiplex PCR; TCRdb stores just in-frame clones and leaves some out. This sample has roughly 120,000 clones; roughly 90% occur once, and the top ten carry under 1.5%. A note on this clone: The antigen is unknown.

Overall study findings and caveats: To unstimulated subsets, only a minor fraction of alloreactive clones could be mapped. Naive T cell populations appeared to exhibit greater diversity than memory cells and appeared to be major alloresponse contributors.

Sequences were obtained from CD4+ T cells sorted from blood. The clonotype originates from a human donor in good health.

In nucleotides, the CDR3 is TGTGCCAGCAGCCGGGGGGACAGGGGAGCAGATACGCAGTATTTT. This codes for CASSRGDRGADTQYF. The chain couples TRBV6-5 to TRBJ2-3; 10 bases match TRBD1. V was pared by 6 bases and J by 4 bases, with 7 bases of the junction left unmatched. CDR1 and CDR2 from the germline V gene are MNHEY and SVGAGI. CDR3 length: 15 amino acids.